A selection of T cell receptor beta chains follows, all from one sample in a study of blood T cells in healthy people across ages. One entry per CDR3 protein, called by TCRdb with MiXCR from the 5' RACE reads. The table shows some 640,000 distinct CDR3 sequences, with about 30% occurring only once. The sample comprised blood. These receptors all stem from a woman over 75 in good health. Both conserved end residues are part of each CDR3. Each record gives: D gene, clone size, CDR3 length, V gene, J gene, CDR3 protein, CDR3 DNA. D genes are given only for firm matches. A row's size may be missing; if present it is once, few, many or a size class.

d_call: NA; clone_size: NA; cdr3_length: 14; v_call: TRBV7-9; j_call: TRBJ2-2; cdr3_aa: CASSSRSGTGELFF; cdr3_nt: TGTGCCAGCAGCTCAAGGTCGGGCACCGGGGAGCTGTTTTTT
d_call: NA; clone_size: many; cdr3_length: 10; v_call: TRBV29-1; j_call: TRBJ2-3; cdr3_aa: CSFFTDTQYF; cdr3_nt: TGCAGTTTCTTCACAGATACGCAGTATTTT
d_call: NA; clone_size: many; cdr3_length: 12; v_call: TRBV27; j_call: TRBJ1-5; cdr3_aa: CASTHGSQPQHF; cdr3_nt: TGTGCCAGCACCCACGGGTCTCAGCCCCAGCATTTT
d_call: NA; clone_size: NA; cdr3_length: 13; v_call: TRBV7-9; j_call: TRBJ2-1; cdr3_aa: CVSSQGQLYEQFF; cdr3_nt: TGTGTCAGCAGCCAGGGACAACTCTACGAGCAGTTCTTC
d_call: NA; clone_size: few; cdr3_length: 14; v_call: TRBV7-9; j_call: TRBJ1-1; cdr3_aa: CASSVAGTFTEAFF; cdr3_nt: TGTGCCAGCAGCGTCGCCGGGACCTTCACTGAAGCTTTCTTT
d_call: NA; clone_size: many; cdr3_length: 13; v_call: TRBV7-2; j_call: TRBJ2-7; cdr3_aa: CASSLRFGYEQYF; cdr3_nt: TGTGCCAGCAGCCTCAGGTTCGGGTACGAGCAGTACTTC
d_call: NA; clone_size: NA; cdr3_length: 13; v_call: TRBV20-1; j_call: TRBJ1-2; cdr3_aa: CSALSRGGYGYTF; cdr3_nt: TGCAGTGCTTTATCCCGGGGGGGATATGGCTACACCTTC
d_call: TRBD1; clone_size: NA; cdr3_length: 17; v_call: TRBV20-1; j_call: TRBJ2-3; cdr3_aa: CSARLTGGSSSTDTQYF; cdr3_nt: TGCAGTGCTAGGCTTACAGGGGGCAGCTCTAGCACAGATACGCAGTATTTT
d_call: NA; clone_size: many; cdr3_length: 12; v_call: TRBV20-1; j_call: TRBJ2-7; cdr3_aa: CSALGGPYEQYF; cdr3_nt: TGCAGTGCCCTAGGTGGCCCCTACGAGCAGTACTTC
d_call: NA; clone_size: once; cdr3_length: 13; v_call: TRBV20-1; j_call: TRBJ1-1; cdr3_aa: CSARSTVGSEAFF; cdr3_nt: TGCAGTGCTAGATCGACAGTGGGATCTGAAGCTTTCTTT
d_call: NA; clone_size: many; cdr3_length: 12; v_call: TRBV12-3/TRBV12-4; j_call: TRBJ2-7; cdr3_aa: CASSLQRLEQYF; cdr3_nt: TGTGCCAGCAGTTTACAGCGCCTCGAGCAGTACTTC
d_call: NA; clone_size: NA; cdr3_length: 13; v_call: TRBV5-6; j_call: TRBJ1-1; cdr3_aa: CASSIYSGTEAFF; cdr3_nt: TGTGCCAGCAGCATTTACAGCGGTACTGAAGCTTTCTTT
d_call: TRBD2; clone_size: NA; cdr3_length: 15; v_call: TRBV30; j_call: TRBJ2-3; cdr3_aa: CAWSVIAGGTDTQYF; cdr3_nt: TGTGCCTGGAGTGTTATAGCGGGAGGCACAGATACGCAGTATTTT
d_call: NA; clone_size: few; cdr3_length: 13; v_call: TRBV20-1; j_call: TRBJ1-1; cdr3_aa: CSALDSMNTEAFF; cdr3_nt: TGCAGTGCTTTGGACAGCATGAACACTGAAGCTTTCTTT
d_call: TRBD1; clone_size: NA; cdr3_length: 14; v_call: TRBV7-7; j_call: TRBJ2-5; cdr3_aa: CASSLGQPWETQYF; cdr3_nt: TGTGCCAGCAGCTTGGGACAGCCATGGGAGACCCAGTACTTC
d_call: TRBD1; clone_size: many; cdr3_length: 14; v_call: TRBV6-2/TRBV6-3; j_call: TRBJ1-2; cdr3_aa: CASRSPDRLHGYTF; cdr3_nt: TGTGCCAGCAGATCTCCGGACAGGCTCCATGGCTACACCTTC
d_call: NA; clone_size: NA; cdr3_length: 15; v_call: TRBV11-2; j_call: TRBJ1-4; cdr3_aa: CASSYLGSTNEKLFF; cdr3_nt: TGTGCCAGCAGCTACCTCGGGTCGACTAATGAAAAACTGTTTTTT
d_call: TRBD1; clone_size: many; cdr3_length: 16; v_call: TRBV9; j_call: TRBJ1-1; cdr3_aa: CASSVGERGRDTEAFF; cdr3_nt: TGTGCCAGCAGCGTAGGGGAGAGGGGGCGGGACACTGAAGCTTTCTTT
d_call: NA; clone_size: many; cdr3_length: 16; v_call: TRBV5-1; j_call: TRBJ2-3; cdr3_aa: CASSLVPGRGTDTQYF; cdr3_nt: TGCGCCAGCAGCTTGGTCCCGGGACGGGGCACAGATACGCAGTATTTT
d_call: TRBD1; clone_size: NA; cdr3_length: 15; v_call: TRBV6-2/TRBV6-3; j_call: TRBJ1-1; cdr3_aa: CASSYRGQGNTEAFF; cdr3_nt: TGTGCCAGCAGTTACAGGGGACAGGGAAACACTGAAGCTTTCTTT
d_call: TRBD1; clone_size: NA; cdr3_length: 16; v_call: TRBV5-1; j_call: TRBJ2-7; cdr3_aa: CASSSQTGTGAYEQYF; cdr3_nt: TGCGCCAGCAGCTCTCAAACCGGGACAGGGGCCTACGAGCAGTACTTC
d_call: NA; clone_size: once; cdr3_length: 18; v_call: TRBV11-2; j_call: TRBJ1-3; cdr3_aa: CASSLDGNRWGDGNTIYF; cdr3_nt: TGTGCCAGCAGCTTGGATGGGAATCGGTGGGGCGACGGAAACACCATATATTTT
d_call: NA; clone_size: many; cdr3_length: 13; v_call: TRBV2; j_call: TRBJ1-1; cdr3_aa: CASRIRGIPEAFF; cdr3_nt: TGTGCCAGCAGGATACGGGGGATCCCTGAAGCTTTCTTT
d_call: TRBD2; clone_size: many; cdr3_length: 16; v_call: TRBV5-1; j_call: TRBJ2-3; cdr3_aa: CASSLSLAASTDTQYF; cdr3_nt: TGCGCCAGCAGCTTGTCGCTAGCGGCGAGCACAGATACGCAGTATTTT
d_call: NA; clone_size: NA; cdr3_length: 14; v_call: TRBV3-1; j_call: TRBJ1-2; cdr3_aa: CASSQDPPNYGYTF; cdr3_nt: TGTGCCAGCAGCCAAGATCCGCCTAACTATGGCTACACCTTC
d_call: NA; clone_size: NA; cdr3_length: 13; v_call: TRBV20-1; j_call: TRBJ1-2; cdr3_aa: CSASDRTNYGYTF; cdr3_nt: TGCAGTGCTTCCGACAGGACTAACTATGGCTACACCTTC
d_call: NA; clone_size: many; cdr3_length: 14; v_call: TRBV20-1; j_call: TRBJ1-1; cdr3_aa: CSARVGQMNTEAFF; cdr3_nt: TGCAGTGCTAGAGTGGGACAAATGAACACTGAAGCTTTCTTT
d_call: NA; clone_size: many; cdr3_length: 15; v_call: TRBV10-3; j_call: TRBJ2-1; cdr3_aa: CAISESRSQVNEQFF; cdr3_nt: TGTGCCATCAGTGAGTCTAGAAGTCAGGTCAATGAGCAGTTCTTC
d_call: NA; clone_size: NA; cdr3_length: 16; v_call: TRBV3-1; j_call: TRBJ1-4; cdr3_aa: CASSQDLGLAERKLFF; cdr3_nt: TGTGCCAGCAGCCAAGATCTTGGGTTGGCTGAGCGAAAACTGTTTTTT
d_call: NA; clone_size: NA; cdr3_length: 13; v_call: TRBV29-1; j_call: TRBJ1-1; cdr3_aa: CSVVRPMNTEAFF; cdr3_nt: TGCAGCGTTGTGCGGCCGATGAACACTGAAGCTTTCTTT
d_call: NA; clone_size: NA; cdr3_length: 15; v_call: TRBV7-9; j_call: TRBJ1-4; cdr3_aa: CASSPRTAGNEKLFF; cdr3_nt: TGTGCCAGCAGCCCAAGGACAGCCGGGAATGAAAAACTGTTTTTT
d_call: NA; clone_size: NA; cdr3_length: 14; v_call: TRBV7-2; j_call: TRBJ2-1; cdr3_aa: CASSPSFGGNEQFF; cdr3_nt: TGTGCCAGCAGCCCGTCGTTTGGCGGGAATGAGCAGTTCTTC
d_call: TRBD2; clone_size: once; cdr3_length: 18; v_call: TRBV2; j_call: TRBJ2-3; cdr3_aa: CTSSEDGGDSLREDTQYF; cdr3_nt: TGTACCAGCAGTGAAGACGGGGGGGACTCGCTGCGGGAAGATACGCAGTATTTT
d_call: TRBD2; clone_size: NA; cdr3_length: 14; v_call: TRBV7-2; j_call: TRBJ2-1; cdr3_aa: CASQLAGGQYEQFF; cdr3_nt: TGTGCCAGCCAGCTAGCGGGGGGGCAATACGAGCAGTTCTTC
d_call: NA; clone_size: few; cdr3_length: 15; v_call: TRBV7-9; j_call: TRBJ1-2; cdr3_aa: CASSSRGQIYYGYTF; cdr3_nt: TGTGCCAGCAGCTCAAGAGGACAGATCTACTATGGCTACACCTTC
d_call: NA; clone_size: many; cdr3_length: 13; v_call: TRBV15; j_call: TRBJ2-7; cdr3_aa: CATSRRGADEQYF; cdr3_nt: TGTGCCACCAGCAGACGGGGGGCTGACGAGCAGTACTTC
d_call: NA; clone_size: many; cdr3_length: 15; v_call: TRBV21-1; j_call: TRBJ1-2; cdr3_aa: CASSTYGGAGHGYTF; cdr3_nt: TGTGCCAGCAGCACTTACGGGGGGGCTGGTCATGGCTACACCTTC
d_call: TRBD1; clone_size: few; cdr3_length: 16; v_call: TRBV28; j_call: TRBJ2-7; cdr3_aa: CASSPPGQGANNEQYF; cdr3_nt: TGTGCCAGCAGTCCCCCGGGACAGGGGGCAAACAATGAGCAGTACTTC
d_call: NA; clone_size: NA; cdr3_length: 14; v_call: TRBV20-1; j_call: TRBJ2-7; cdr3_aa: CSAIRTDLAYEQYF; cdr3_nt: TGCAGTGCGATACGGACTGACCTCGCCTACGAGCAGTACTTC
d_call: NA; clone_size: few; cdr3_length: 15; v_call: TRBV28; j_call: TRBJ2-3; cdr3_aa: CASSLQDEVADTQYF; cdr3_nt: TGTGCCAGCAGTCTCCAGGACGAGGTCGCAGATACGCAGTATTTT
d_call: NA; clone_size: few; cdr3_length: 14; v_call: TRBV12-3/TRBV12-4; j_call: TRBJ1-5; cdr3_aa: CASSLAGAPGPQHF; cdr3_nt: TGTGCCAGCAGTTTAGCGGGGGCTCCCGGGCCCCAGCATTTT
d_call: NA; clone_size: NA; cdr3_length: 14; v_call: TRBV19; j_call: TRBJ2-4; cdr3_aa: CASSKQETKNIQYF; cdr3_nt: TGTGCCAGTAGTAAACAGGAAACCAAAAACATTCAGTACTTC
d_call: NA; clone_size: few; cdr3_length: 15; v_call: TRBV7-9; j_call: TRBJ1-2; cdr3_aa: CASSLAAWGIYGYTF; cdr3_nt: TGTGCCAGCAGCTTAGCGGCCTGGGGCATCTATGGCTACACCTTC
d_call: NA; clone_size: many; cdr3_length: 13; v_call: TRBV7-8; j_call: TRBJ2-1; cdr3_aa: CASSLVEANEQFF; cdr3_nt: TGTGCCAGCAGCTTAGTAGAAGCGAATGAGCAGTTCTTC
d_call: NA; clone_size: many; cdr3_length: 17; v_call: TRBV7-7; j_call: TRBJ1-5; cdr3_aa: CASSNTGQTNSNQPQHF; cdr3_nt: TGTGCTAGCAGCAACACCGGACAGACGAATAGCAATCAGCCCCAGCATTTT
d_call: TRBD2; clone_size: many; cdr3_length: 13; v_call: TRBV20-1; j_call: TRBJ2-1; cdr3_aa: CSARTSGHNEQFF; cdr3_nt: TGCAGTGCTAGGACTAGCGGCCACAATGAGCAGTTCTTC
d_call: NA; clone_size: NA; cdr3_length: 13; v_call: TRBV4-3; j_call: TRBJ2-3; cdr3_aa: CASSQEEPDTQYF; cdr3_nt: TGCGCCAGCAGCCAAGAAGAACCAGATACGCAGTATTTT
d_call: NA; clone_size: many; cdr3_length: 14; v_call: TRBV28; j_call: TRBJ2-7; cdr3_aa: CASSPPGKPYEQYF; cdr3_nt: TGTGCCAGCAGTCCCCCTGGGAAGCCCTACGAGCAGTACTTC
d_call: NA; clone_size: many; cdr3_length: 14; v_call: TRBV6-1; j_call: TRBJ2-7; cdr3_aa: CASSEAAADYEQYF; cdr3_nt: TGTGCCAGCAGTGAAGCGGCAGCCGACTACGAGCAGTACTTC
d_call: TRBD1; clone_size: many; cdr3_length: 16; v_call: TRBV6-6; j_call: TRBJ2-6; cdr3_aa: CASSTGDGPGANVLTF; cdr3_nt: TGTGCCAGCAGTACAGGGGACGGACCTGGGGCCAACGTCCTGACTTTC
d_call: TRBD1; clone_size: NA; cdr3_length: 14; v_call: TRBV5-1; j_call: TRBJ2-7; cdr3_aa: CASSSTTGELEQYF; cdr3_nt: TGCGCCAGCAGCTCCACGACAGGGGAACTCGAGCAGTACTTC
d_call: TRBD2; clone_size: many; cdr3_length: 13; v_call: TRBV20-1; j_call: TRBJ2-5; cdr3_aa: CSAKAGGRETQYF; cdr3_nt: TGCAGTGCAAAAGCGGGGGGGCGAGAGACCCAGTACTTC
d_call: NA; clone_size: few; cdr3_length: 14; v_call: TRBV24-1; j_call: TRBJ1-5; cdr3_aa: CATSTAGGNQPQHF; cdr3_nt: TGTGCCACCTCAACAGCGGGGGGCAATCAGCCCCAGCATTTT
d_call: NA; clone_size: many; cdr3_length: 11; v_call: TRBV5-4; j_call: TRBJ2-3; cdr3_aa: CASIRGDTQYF; cdr3_nt: TGTGCCAGCATCAGAGGTGACACGCAGTATTTT
d_call: NA; clone_size: NA; cdr3_length: 13; v_call: TRBV6-1; j_call: TRBJ1-6; cdr3_aa: CASSETGGSPLHF; cdr3_nt: TGTGCCAGCAGTGAAACGGGGGGGTCACCCCTCCACTTT
d_call: TRBD1; clone_size: NA; cdr3_length: 14; v_call: TRBV20-1; j_call: TRBJ1-6; cdr3_aa: CSARSDRGSSPLHF; cdr3_nt: TGCAGTGCTAGGTCCGACAGGGGGAGTTCACCCCTCCACTTT
d_call: NA; clone_size: many; cdr3_length: 16; v_call: TRBV29-1; j_call: TRBJ1-2; cdr3_aa: CSVEKRGSTGSYGYTF; cdr3_nt: TGCAGCGTTGAAAAAAGGGGATCGACAGGTTCCTATGGCTACACCTTC